One sample yielded the 15 T cell receptor beta chains listed below, sequenced in a study of Tregs in tolerant kidney transplant recipients. Recipients received nonmyeloablative bone marrow transplants from related graft donors, with transient mixed chimerism. Profiled with immunoSEQ multiplex PCR; TCRdb holds only in-frame clones, not every one. The sample's table shows approximately 5,800 clones. The sequenced sample was CD8+ T cells from blood (PBMCs), obtained 12 months after the transplant. Receptor source: a human patient who received a combined kidney and bone marrow transplant. Some T cells may possibly be graft donor cells.

Worth noting for this clone: The read ends 3 residues early relative to the CDR3; the germline J gene fills the gap. The gene calls are TRBV7-9 and TRBJ2-5; TRBD1 aligns across 11 bases. The germline V gene encodes CDR1 SEHNR and CDR2 FQNEAQ (reference sequence). The CDR3 sequence is 14 residues long. J lost 6 bases, V lost 7 bases, and 7 bases had no gene match. Incomplete CDR3 DNA: TGTGCCAGCACGTCCGGGACAGGGGGAAAGACC. Its protein product is CASTSGTGGKT. The full CDR3 protein reads CASTSGTGGKTQYF.

Notes on this clone: The CDR3 end lies 3 residues beyond the end of the read and is filled in from the germline J gene. V and J are TRBV5-3 and TRBJ2-5; 12 bases are a match to TRBD2. TRBV5-3 is sorted into the ORF group, with uncertain function. The CDR3 covers 16 residues. V trimming: 4 bases; J trimming: 4 bases; junction bases outside the gene matches: 8. Incomplete CDR3 DNA: TGTGCCAGAAGCCGAATACAACTAGCGGGAGGAGAGACC. Translation: CARSRIQLAGGET. The full-length CDR3 reads as CARSRIQLAGGETQYF.

On this clone: Read sequence stops 3 residues before the CDR3 end, and the germline J gene provides the missing end. The gene calls are TRBV4-2 and TRBJ1-3, with 9 positions matching TRBD1. Germline-derived CDR1 and CDR2 are LGHNA and YNFKEQ. The CDR3 runs 14 residues. The V segment lost 6 bases and the J segment 4 bases; nucleotides outside the gene matches: 4. CDR3 DNA (partial): TGTGCCAGCAGTCGGACAGGGGAAGGAAACACC. Its protein product is CASSRTGEGNT. The entire CDR3 protein is CASSRTGEGNTIYF.

Of note for this clone: The read falls 3 residues short of the CDR3 end, and the missing part is taken from the germline J gene. The chain uses TRBV20-1 and TRBJ2-7; D is unresolved. This CDR3 region has 15 residues. With 1 base removed from V and 6 bases from J, the gap between germline ends came to 19 bases. Germline assignment: CDR1 DFQATT and CDR2 SNEGSKA (reference sequence). The CDR3 region is CSARALEGWIFEQYF. CDR3 DNA (partial): TGCAGTGCTAGAGCTCTGGAAGGGTGGATCTTCGAG.

The sequenced CDR3 bases are TGCAGTGCTAGATCAGGGGGCCGCGGAGGCTCCTACGAG. It encodes CSARSGGRGGSYE. In full, the CDR3 is CSARSGGRGGSYEQYF. V gene TRBV20-1 combines with J gene TRBJ2-7; 8 bases map to TRBD1. The read ends 3 residues before the CDR3 terminus; that terminus is restored from the germline J gene. Germline V gives CDR1 DFQATT, CDR2 SNEGSKA (reference sequence). The CDR3 covers 16 residues. After removal of 2 bases from V and 0 bases from J, the junction contained 9 bases not matched to a gene.

This clone is deemed medium-sized by its frequency. The observed sequence ends 3 residues before the CDR3 terminus, with the missing tail filled in from the germline J gene. This chain links TRBV20-1 with TRBJ2-2, with a tentative D call TRBD2 (5 bases). Deletions cut 0 bases from V and 1 base from J, with 15 bases between. This CDR3 region has 17 residues. The germline V gene has CDR1 DFQATT and CDR2 SNEGSKA (reference sequence). CDR3 in amino acids: CSARDGEERLNTGELFF. The CDR3 bases that were read are TGCAGTGCTAGAGATGGGGAAGAGCGGTTGAACACCGGGGAG.

A word on this clone: The read falls 3 residues short of the CDR3 end, and the missing part is taken from the germline J gene. The V call is TRBV10-2, the J call TRBJ1-1; TRBD1 matches 9 bases. Trimming removed 10 bases from V and 5 bases from J; junction bases left unmatched: 11. CDR3 length: 14 amino acids. Germline V gene data show CDR1 as WSHSY and CDR2 as SAAADI. This CDR3 is CAIQTGGMGTEAFF. The part of the CDR3 DNA that was read is TGCGCCATCCAGACAGGGGGTATGGGAACTGAA.

Concerning this clone: The read stops 3 residues short of the end of the CDR3; the missing end is completed from the germline J gene. This chain connects TRBV6-2 or TRBV6-3 to TRBJ2-1, with TRBD2 identical over 12 bases. The CDR3 spans 17 residues. Germline V gene data show CDR1 as MNHEY and CDR2 as SVGEGT. The V gene end was trimmed by 8 bases and the J gene end by 6 bases; junction bases not matched to a gene: 14. CDR3: CASRSFKKTSGSNEQFF. The covered CDR3 bases are TGTGCCAGCCGCTCCTTTAAAAAGACTAGCGGGAGCAATGAG.

Comments on this clone: The read ends 3 residues shy of where the CDR3 ends; the end is completed using the germline J gene. The V and J genes are TRBV9 and TRBJ2-3, with a tentative D call TRBD1 (5 bases). The CDR3 has 16 amino acids. Germline assignment: CDR1 SGDLS and CDR2 YYNGEE. V was trimmed by 3 bases and J by 3 bases, leaving 17 bases between them. The CDR3 loop reads CASSDSPDTQTDTQYF. The DNA read from the CDR3 is TGTGCCAGCAGCGATTCCCCGGACACCCAAACAGATACG. Supplemented by reference TRBV9 and TRBJ2-3, the full variable domain reads DSGVTQTPKHLITATGQRVTLRCSPRSGDLSVYWYQQSLDQGLQFLIQYYNGEERAKGNILERFSAQQFPDLHSELNLSSLELGDSALYFCASSDSPDTQTDTQYFGPGTRLTVL.

Comment on this clone: The sequenced fragment ends 3 residues before the CDR3 boundary, so the rest is inferred from the germline J gene. V usage is TRBV29-1 and J usage is TRBJ1-2; no clear D. CDR3 size: 14 residues. Germline CDR1 SQVTM, CDR2 ANQGSEA. The V end lost 3 bases, the J end lost 4 bases, and 15 bases lay between the germline ends. The CDR3 DNA, read in part, is TGCAGCGTTGAGTCGAGCGTCCCGAGCTATGGC. This codes for CSVESSVPSYG. The CDR3 in its entirety is CSVESSVPSYGYTF.

Regarding this clone: The DNA ends 3 residues before the CDR3 does, and the rest of the CDR3 is filled in from the germline J gene. This chain connects TRBV30 to TRBJ1-5; 8 nucleotides line up with TRBD1. Germline CDR1 and CDR2: GTSNPN and SVGIG (reference sequence). The V gene end was trimmed by 1 base and the J gene end by 4 bases; junction bases not matched to a gene: 3. The CDR3 is 14 residues long. The CDR3 bases that were read are TGTGCCTGGAGTGGGACAGGGATTAATCAGCCC. Amino acid sequence: CAWSGTGINQP. The whole CDR3 reads CAWSGTGINQPQHF.

Notes on this clone: With the read ending 3 residues before the CDR3 end, the germline J gene is used to fill in that end. The chain joins TRBV7-9 to TRBJ1-1; 8 bases align to TRBD1. CDR3 length: 12 amino acids. Germline CDR1 reads SEHNR; CDR2 reads FQNEAQ (reference sequence). V shed 8 bases, J shed 5 bases, and the junction held 4 bases outside the gene matches. CDR3 DNA, as far as it was read: TGTGCCAGCGGATGGACAGGGACTGAA. Translation gives CASGWTGTE. The full-length CDR3 reads as CASGWTGTEAFF.

About this clone itself: The CDR3 extends 3 residues past the end of the read, so its final part is completed from the germline J gene. The chain employs TRBV5-6 and TRBJ1-1; no definite D call. Germline lookup yields CDR1 SGHDT and CDR2 YYEEEE. V was pared by 0 bases and J by 7 bases, with 7 bases between. This CDR3 is built from 12 residues. The covered CDR3 bases are TGTGCCAGCAGCTTGGTCCGGGGTGAA. Encoded protein: CASSLVRGE. The entire CDR3 protein reads CASSLVRGEAFF.

A remark on this clone: The DNA ends 3 residues before the CDR3 does, and the rest of the CDR3 is filled in from the germline J gene. The chain recombines TRBV6-2 or TRBV6-3 with TRBJ2-7, with D possibly matching TRBD1 (5 bases). V lost 6 bases and J 0 bases, leaving 9 bases between the germline ends. CDR1 is MNHEY and CDR2 is SVGEGT in the germline V gene. This CDR3 contains 13 residues. The DNA read from the CDR3 is TGTGCCAGCAGCCCCGACAGCTCCTACGAG. Its translation: CASSPDSSYE. The whole CDR3 protein is CASSPDSSYEQYF.

Remarks on this clone: The read finishes 3 residues shy of the CDR3 end, and the germline J gene is used to complete it. The chain couples TRBV5-1 to TRBJ2-7, with D perhaps TRBD1 (5 bases). Germline V gene lookup returns CDR1 SGHRS and CDR2 YFSETQ. V was pared by 0 bases and J by 5 bases, with 15 bases between. The CDR3 sequence is 15 residues long. The CDR3 bases that were read are TGCGCCAGCAGCTTGGTTCCAGGGATGACCCACGAG. The encoded protein is CASSLVPGMTHE. The entire CDR3 sequence reads CASSLVPGMTHEQYF.